Below, 15 T cell receptor beta chains from the same sample are listed, as sequenced in a study of T cell repertoires in cytomegalovirus infection. Their cognate antigens are unknown. TCRdb ran MiXCR on the reads and lists one entry per CDR3 protein. The sample yields approximately 49,000 distinct CDR3 sequences, roughly 20% seen once. The material sequenced was CD8+ T cells from cultured PBMCs, taken from culture after CMV antigen stimulation. The receptors shown here come from a human donor in good health (CMV status not recorded). Some clones in this sample may be carry-over from other donors' samples.

J is TRBJ2-1 and V is TRBV19; the match to TRBD2 covers 9 bases. This CDR3 region has 16 residues. V lost 4 bases, J lost 7 bases, and 11 bases stayed unmatched. From germline, CDR1 is LNHDA and CDR2 SQIVND (reference sequence). CDR3 in DNA: TGTGCCAGTAGTAGAACTAGCGGGCGGGTTGGGAATGAGCAGTTCTTC. It yields the protein CASSRTSGRVGNEQFF.

The V gene is TRBV7-6, the J gene TRBJ2-7, with TRBD2 as a possible D gene (5 bases). The germline gives CDR1 SGHVS, CDR2 FNYEAQ. The CDR3 is 14 residues long. Trimming pared 4 bases from V and 7 bases from J, leaving 17 bases between. The CDR3 sequence is CASSSRTLGSEQYF. CDR3 in DNA: TGTGCCAGCAGCTCGAGGACCCTGGGGAGTGAGCAGTACTTC.

The rearrangement links TRBV25-1 to TRBJ2-7; 8 nucleotides line up with TRBD1. This CDR3 has 14 residues. CDR1 and CDR2 from the germline V gene are MGHDK and SYGVNS. V gave up 4 bases and J gave up 1 base; unmatched junction bases: 3. The CDR3 DNA is TGTGCCAGCAGTGCCGGACAGGGATCCTACGAGCAGTACTTC. Translated, it gives CASSAGQGSYEQYF.

This clonotype was counted a few times. The genes are TRBV7-9 and TRBJ1-1, with D uncertain. The V end lost 1 base, the J end lost 3 bases, and 9 bases lay between the germline ends. CDR1 SEHNR and CDR2 FQNEAQ come from the germline V gene (reference sequence). This CDR3 is built from 14 residues. CDR3 protein: CASSLGRWDTEAFF. DNA for the CDR3: TGTGCCAGCAGCTTAGGACGATGGGACACTGAAGCTTTCTTT.

The V and J genes are TRBV7-6 and TRBJ2-7; either TRBD1 or TRBD2 may fit D (6 bases each). CDR1 is SGHVS and CDR2 is FNYEAQ in the germline V gene. Trimming left V 4 bases short and J 0 bases short, with 13 bases between. This CDR3 contains 15 residues. The CDR3 region is CASSWGALSSYEQYF. The CDR3 DNA is TGTGCCAGCAGCTGGGGGGCGTTGAGCTCCTACGAGCAGTACTTC.

At least ten counts were recorded for this clonotype. J is TRBJ2-5 and V is TRBV27; D may match TRBD1 or TRBD2 (6 bases each). Germline CDR1 and CDR2: MNHEY and SMNVEV (reference sequence). The CDR3 runs to 13 residues. Trimming removed 3 bases from V and 4 bases from J, with 9 bases in between. CDR3: CASSLGGGETQYF. CDR3 in DNA: TGTGCCAGCAGTTTGGGGGGCGGAGAGACCCAGTACTTC.

The chain joins TRBV15 to TRBJ2-7, with 10 bases aligning to TRBD2. Looked up from germline, CDR1 is LNHNV and CDR2 is YYDKDF (reference sequence). The J segment lost 3 bases and the V segment lost 9 bases, leaving 5 bases of the junction unmatched. The CDR3 contains 13 residues. This CDR3 is CATRGTSDYEQYF. The CDR3 coding sequence is TGTGCCACGCGGGGGACTAGCGACTACGAGCAGTACTTC.

V usage is TRBV11-2 and J usage is TRBJ2-5, with D possibly being TRBD1 (6 bases). This CDR3 is 15 amino acids long. V was trimmed by 3 bases and J by 1 base, leaving 12 bases between them. CDR1 is SGHAT, CDR2 FQNNGV, per germline. The DNA for the CDR3 is TGTGCCAGCAGCTTGATACAGGGTCGCCAAGAGACCCAGTACTTC. Translating it yields CASSLIQGRQETQYF.

This rearrangement joins TRBV12-3 or TRBV12-4 to TRBJ2-1, with D perhaps TRBD2 (5 bases). V shed 3 bases and J shed 5 bases, with 11 bases lying between them. The CDR3 sequence is 14 residues long. CDR3 sequence reads: CASSFRGLNNEQFF. The CDR3, as DNA: TGTGCCAGCAGTTTCCGTGGACTTAACAATGAGCAGTTCTTC.

In this sample, this clonotype turned up a few times. The J gene is TRBJ1-1, the V gene TRBV6-4, with D maybe TRBD1 (6 bases). V was cut by 6 bases and J by 3 bases, with 11 bases left in between. In germline, CDR1 is MRHNA, CDR2 SNTAGT. The CDR3 extends over 13 amino acids. CDR3 in DNA: TGTGCCAGCAGGCACAGGGAACACACTGAAGCTTTCTTT. It yields the protein CASRHREHTEAFF.

The chain uses TRBV28 and TRBJ2-7; the D is unclear. Trimming pared 7 bases from V and 3 bases from J, leaving 16 bases between. The germline V gene encodes CDR1 MDHEN and CDR2 SYDVKM. The CDR3 has 14 amino acids. The CDR3 sequence: CASTGPQDGYEQYF. CDR3 nucleotides: TGTGCCAGCACCGGACCCCAGGACGGCTACGAGCAGTACTTC.

The sample holds a few counts of this clonotype. The CDR3 bases are TGTGCCAGCAGTGGGATTAGCGACGCCTACGAGCAGTACTTC. It specifies CASSGISDAYEQYF. The chain is built from TRBV2 and TRBJ2-7; perhaps TRBD2 as D (5 bases). Trimming took off 4 bases at V and 2 bases at J, with 12 bases between the two ends. The CDR3 extends over 14 amino acids. Germline CDR1 is SNHLY and CDR2 is FYNNEI.

The chain carries TRBV30 and TRBJ1-1; TRBD1 is a possible D gene (5 bases). The V gene's germline CDR1 is GTSNPN and CDR2 SVGIG (reference sequence). This CDR3 has 14 amino acids. V was cut by 4 bases and J by 3 bases, with 15 bases left in between. DNA for the CDR3: TGTGCCTGGAACACCGCCGGGACCTACACTGAAGCTTTCTTT. Translating gives CAWNTAGTYTEAFF.

J is TRBJ1-1 and V is TRBV10-3, with D possibly TRBD1 on 6 matching bases. Trimming took off 1 base at V and 6 bases at J, with 15 bases between the two ends. The CDR3 loop spans 15 amino acids. In germline, CDR1 is ENHRY, CDR2 SYGVKD. Here the CDR3 reads CAISEFTGKLAEAFF. CDR3 coding DNA: TGTGCCATCAGTGAGTTTACAGGGAAATTGGCTGAAGCTTTCTTT.

This clonotype was counted a few times. V and J are TRBV6-2 or TRBV6-3 and TRBJ2-2, with a tentative D call TRBD1 (5 bases). CDR3 length equals 15 residues. Trimming took off 2 bases at V and 5 bases at J, with 12 bases between the two ends. The germline V gene encodes CDR1 MNHEY and CDR2 SVGEGT. CDR3 nucleotides: TGTGCCAGCAGTTACCAGGCGTCAGGGACCGGGGAGCTGTTTTTT. It encodes CASSYQASGTGELFF.